These 6 T cell receptor beta chains were sequenced from one sample in a study of shared clonotypes between healthy human individuals. Clones were sequenced by immunoSEQ multiplex PCR, and TCRdb holds only the in-frame ones, with some missing. The repertoire holds nearly 750,000 clones, with 72% as singletons. The material sequenced was memory CD4+ T cells sorted from blood. Subset specified: CD45RA-negative fraction. The receptors shown here come from a woman in her 30s in good health.

The chain links TRBV19 to TRBJ2-2, with D tentatively TRBD2 (6 bases). V was clipped by 7 bases and J by 4 bases, with 16 bases between them. The CDR3 totals 15 residues. CDR1 is LNHDA and CDR2 is SQIVND in the germline V gene (reference sequence). CDR3 in amino acids: CASMGRDGRTGELFF. The CDR3 nucleotides are TGTGCCAGTATGGGGCGGGACGGTCGCACCGGGGAGCTGTTTTTT.

V usage is TRBV2 and J usage is TRBJ1-5; TRBD1 might be the D (5 bases). V was pared by 5 bases and J by 2 bases, with 10 bases between. In germline, CDR1 is SNHLY, CDR2 FYNNEI. The CDR3 is made up of 14 amino acids. CDR3 sequence: CASSFRGGNQPQHF. CDR3 DNA sequence: TGTGCCAGCAGTTTCCGGGGCGGCAATCAGCCCCAGCATTTT. The whole variable domain, remainder taken from reference TRBV2 and TRBJ1-5, is EPEVTQTPSHQVTQMGQEVILRCVPISNHLYFYWYRQILGQKVEFLVSFYNNEISEKSEIFDDQFSVERPDGSNFTLKIRSTKLEDSAMYFCASSFRGGNQPQHFGDGTRLSIL.

This clone has a single count. The chain carries TRBV7-6 and TRBJ1-2; D is unresolved. The V gene lost 2 bases and the J gene lost 8 bases, with 6 bases spanning the gap. The CDR3 sequence is 11 residues long. Germline V gives CDR1 SGHVS, CDR2 FNYEAQ. The CDR3 sequence is CASSLSAGYTF. DNA for the CDR3: TGTGCCAGCAGCTTAAGCGCGGGCTACACCTTC.

This clone was found once. The chain combines TRBV7-3 with TRBJ2-1, with TRBD2 matching 9 bases. CDR1 and CDR2 (germline): SGHTA, FQGTGA. The CDR3 covers 20 residues. V was clipped by 1 base and J by 2 bases; unmatched bases: 15. This CDR3 is CASSLSASGTITITYNEQFF. In nucleotides, the CDR3 is TGTGCCAGCAGCTTAAGTGCTAGCGGGACCATTACCATAACCTACAATGAGCAGTTCTTC. The whole variable domain, filled in from reference TRBV7-3 and TRBJ2-1, reads GAGVSQTPSNKVTEKGKYVELRCDPISGHTALYWYRQSLGQGPEFLIYFQGTGAADDSGLPNDRFFAVRPEGSVSTLKIQRTERGDSAVYLCASSLSASGTITITYNEQFFGPGTRLTVL.

This CDR3 is CASSLRGYGYTF. The CDR3 DNA is TGTGCCAGCAGCTTGCGGGGATATGGCTACACCTTC. This sequence joins TRBV7-3 and TRBJ1-2; D not resolved. This CDR3 contains 12 residues. CDR1 is SGHTA, CDR2 FQGTGA, per germline. Trimming stripped 3 bases from V and 5 bases from J, with 7 bases between.

The V call is TRBV18, the J call TRBJ2-3, with TRBD1 matching over 8 bases. Germline assignment: CDR1 KGHSH and CDR2 LQKENI. This CDR3 is built from 18 residues. Germline trimming cut 4 bases from V and 8 bases from J; bases unmatched to any gene: 20. The DNA for the CDR3 is TGTGCCAGCTCACTCGGAACCGGACAGGGCTCAAATTCGGGTACGCAGTATTTT. Translation gives CASSLGTGQGSNSGTQYF.